Sequencing of this T cell receptor (beta chain) was carried out in a study of T cells in localized non-small cell lung cancer. The CDR3 runs to 15 residues. Trimming left V 1 base short and J 5 bases short, with 11 bases between. Germline CDR1 SGHNT, CDR2 YENEEA. Sequencing was performed with immunoSEQ multiplex PCR; in TCRdb, only in-frame clones are kept and a portion is missing. The sample has approximately 4,200 clones; more than 85% are singletons. About this clone: Antigen specificity is unknown.

Regarding the study as a whole: Tumor showed lower T cell clonality than uninvolved adjacent lung, where it was highest. Appearing in adjacent lung were a median approximately 50 of the top 100 tumor clones.

This clonotype originated in a woman aged 40 to 75 with stage I lung adenocarcinoma. The rearrangement joins TRBV11-3 to TRBJ2-2, with TRBD2 as a possible D gene (5 bases). Sequenced here: peripheral blood, sampled before any cancer treatment. The CDR3 is CASSLGGSWTGELFF. The CDR3 DNA is TGTGCCAGCAGCTTAGGAGGGAGCTGGACCGGGGAGCTGTTTTTT. Full variable domain (remainder filled in from reference TRBV11-3 and TRBJ2-2): EAGVVQSPRYKIIEKKQPVAFWCNPISGHNTLYWYLQNLGQGPELLIRYENEEAVDDSQLPKDRFSAERLKGVDSTLKIQPAELGDSAVYLCASSLGGSWTGELFFGEGSRLTVL.